Presented here are 9 T cell receptor beta chains from one specimen sequenced in a study of T cell clones after liver transplantation. Some clones are missing from TCRdb's copy, which holds only in-frame ones; the method was immunoSEQ multiplex PCR. The repertoire consists of 55,000 to 75,000 clones, with more than 85% occurring once and the leading ten covering more than 0.85%. The sample was CD4+ T cells from blood, taken about 27 months after liver transplant. Receptors were obtained from a human patient who received a liver transplant. Some of the T cells might come from the graft donor.

The chain has TRBV6-5 and TRBJ2-5; D is possibly TRBD2 (7 bases). The CDR3 consists of 16 residues. With 2 bases removed from V and 5 bases from J, the gap between germline ends came to 18 bases. CDR1 is MNHEY, CDR2 SVGAGI, per germline. The CDR3 DNA reads as TGTGCCAGCAGTTACGTGGCGGGGGCGTTTCAGGAGACCCAGTACTTC. It specifies CASSYVAGAFQETQYF.

The chain is built from TRBV10-3 and TRBJ2-5, with 10 nucleotides matching TRBD2. Trimming removed 2 bases from V and 5 bases from J; junction bases left unmatched: 11. Germline CDR1 and CDR2: ENHRY and SYGVKD. This CDR3 region has 17 residues. The CDR3 loop reads CAISEKRTSGTGETQYF. The CDR3 nucleotides are TGTGCCATCAGTGAGAAAAGGACTAGCGGTACAGGCGAGACCCAGTACTTC.

The V gene is TRBV29-1, the J gene TRBJ1-1; D is undetermined. Germline V gene sequence: CDR1 SQVTM, CDR2 ANQGSEA. CDR3 length: 13 residues. Trimming left V 4 bases short and J 6 bases short, with 15 bases between. Here the CDR3 reads CSVAEGLTAEAFF. CDR3 bases: TGCAGCGTTGCGGAGGGATTGACGGCTGAAGCTTTCTTT.

The CDR3 is CASSLGVGTNEKLFF. For the CDR3, the DNA is TGTGCCAGCAGCTTGGGTGTGGGGACTAATGAAAAACTGTTTTTT. The chain uses TRBV5-4 and TRBJ1-4; D is ambiguous. The V and J ends lost 0 bases and 2 bases respectively, with 8 bases between them. This CDR3 spans 15 amino acids. The germline gives CDR1 SGHNT, CDR2 YYREEE (reference sequence).

The table lists this clone with a count of one. V and J are TRBV5-1 and TRBJ2-5; 8 nucleotides match TRBD1. In germline, CDR1 is SGHRS, CDR2 YFSETQ. V dropped 3 bases and J dropped 5; count of bases not matched to a gene: 6. The CDR3 contains 14 residues. The CDR3 sequence: CASSSGQGSETQYF. As DNA, the CDR3 is TGCGCCAGCAGCTCCGGACAGGGTAGCGAGACCCAGTACTTC.

V gene TRBV9 combines with J gene TRBJ2-3; D might be TRBD1 or TRBD2, each matching 5 bases. Looked up from germline, CDR1 is SGDLS and CDR2 is YYNGEE. The CDR3 has 16 amino acids. Trimming pared 4 bases from V and 0 bases from J, leaving 15 bases between. The CDR3 spells CASSLTGTASTDTQYF. The CDR3 DNA reads TGTGCCAGCAGCCTTACCGGGACCGCGAGCACAGATACGCAGTATTTT.

The gene calls are TRBV27 and TRBJ2-5; tentatively, D is TRBD1 or TRBD2 (5 bases each). The CDR3 spans 13 residues. CDR1 is MNHEY, CDR2 SMNVEV, per germline (reference sequence). V lost 5 bases and J 4 bases, leaving 11 bases between the germline ends. CDR3 protein: CASSPLRGETQYF. For the CDR3, the DNA is TGTGCCAGCAGTCCCCTGAGGGGAGAGACCCAGTACTTC.

The V and J genes are TRBV6-5 and TRBJ2-7; D remains ambiguous. Germline CDR1 reads MNHEY; CDR2 reads SVGAGI. V was trimmed by 0 bases and J by 3 bases, leaving 12 bases between them. CDR3 size: 15 residues. CDR3 sequence reads: CASSYSGVSYYEQYF. The CDR3 nucleotides read TGTGCCAGCAGTTACTCGGGCGTCAGCTACTACGAGCAGTACTTC.

This clone was found once. The gene calls are TRBV5-4 and TRBJ1-2; 8 bases agree with TRBD1. The CDR3 has 16 residues. V was pared by 4 bases and J by 5 bases, with 13 bases of the junction left unmatched. Germline V CDR1 and CDR2: SGHNT, YYREEE (reference sequence). CDR3 residues: CASSGQSGTGDYGYTF. The DNA of the CDR3 is TGTGCCAGCAGCGGACAATCCGGGACAGGAGATTATGGCTACACCTTC.